A single sample gave rise to the 21 T cell receptor beta chains below, sequenced in a study of control samples from healthy donors and cancer patients. Repertoires were generated with immunoSEQ multiplex PCR, while TCRdb's copy carries only in-frame clones and drops some. The table includes 150,000 or so clones, 90% to 95% detected once. The specimen sequenced was blood. Receptors were obtained from a woman between 40 and 50 years old in good health.

The chain is built from TRBV7-9 and TRBJ2-5; 8 bases are a match to TRBD1. The CDR3 is 14 amino acids. Germline V gene data show CDR1 as SEHNR and CDR2 as FQNEAQ (reference sequence). V lost 5 bases, J lost 2 bases, and 4 bases stayed unmatched. The CDR3 DNA reads as TGTGCCAGCAGCCCAGGACAGGGTCAAGAGACCCAGTACTTC. Protein: CASSPGQGQETQYF. Full variable domain (missing parts from reference TRBV7-9 and TRBJ2-5): DTGVSQNPRHKITKRGQNVTFRCDPISEHNRLYWYRQTLGQGPEFLTYFQNEAQLEKSRLLSDRFSAERPKGSFSTLEIQRTEQGDSAMYLCASSPGQGQETQYFGPGTRLLVL.

The chain links TRBV4-3 to TRBJ2-1, with a possible D match to TRBD1 (6 bases). Trimming took off 3 bases at V and 5 bases at J, with 17 bases between the two ends. From germline, CDR1 is LGHNA and CDR2 YSLEER. The CDR3 has 16 amino acids. The CDR3, as DNA: TGCGCCAGCAGCCAGCACAGGGAAGGGGTAAACAATGAGCAGTTCTTC. This sequence encodes CASSQHREGVNNEQFF.

The V and J genes are TRBV7-9 and TRBJ1-2, with TRBD1 identical over 8 bases. The length of the CDR3 is 14 residues. The V and J ends lost 5 bases and 4 bases, in that order; junction bases with no gene match: 6. Germline-derived CDR1 and CDR2 are SEHNR and FQNEAQ (reference sequence). The CDR3 spells CASSKPGQVYGYTF. For the CDR3, the DNA is TGTGCCAGCAGCAAGCCGGGACAGGTCTATGGCTACACCTTC.

This chain uses TRBV7-5 with TRBJ2-5; TRBD2 reflects the table's D call only, with no check against the DNA. TRBV7-5 is listed as a pseudogene. The CDR3 sequence is 14 residues long. The chain's CDR3 is CARSSPSGNETQYF. The DNA of the CDR3 is TGTGCCAGAAGCTCCCCGTCGGGGAACGAGACCCAGTACTTC.

The V call is TRBV10-3, the J call TRBJ1-6, with 10 bases identical to TRBD1. There are 16 residues in the CDR3. The V gene end was trimmed by 4 bases and the J gene end by 10 bases; junction bases not matched to a gene: 10. Germline V gene lookup returns CDR1 ENHRY and CDR2 SYGVKD. The CDR3 DNA is TGTGCCATCAGTGGTCGTGGGGACAGGGGTCACTCACCCCTCCACTTT. Protein: CAISGRGDRGHSPLHF.

The V gene is TRBV4-2, the J gene TRBJ2-2, with D perhaps TRBD1 (6 bases). Per germline, CDR1 LGHNA and CDR2 YNFKEQ. The CDR3 has 15 amino acids. The ends were cut back, 2 bases at V and 5 bases at J, with 12 bases in the middle. The CDR3 DNA follows: TGTGCCAGCAGCCAATTTGGGGACATTACCGGGGAGCTGTTTTTT. This codes for CASSQFGDITGELFF.

This clone showed up just a few times. This chain uses TRBV6-6 with TRBJ1-1; possibly TRBD1 for D (5 bases). CDR3 length equals 15 residues. Trimming pared 0 bases from V and 1 base from J, leaving 9 bases between. Germline V lookup: CDR1 MNHNY, CDR2 SVGAGI (reference sequence). The CDR3 DNA reads TGTGCCAGCAGTTACTCGCAGCAGGGGAACACTGAAGCTTTCTTT. It is translated as CASSYSQQGNTEAFF.

This rearrangement joins TRBV7-9 to TRBJ2-7; D uncertain. The CDR3 totals 15 residues. Per the germline V gene, CDR1 is SEHNR and CDR2 is FQNEAQ (reference sequence). Trimming took 1 base from V and 2 from J, leaving 12 bases between them. CDR3 sequence (DNA): TGTGCCAGCAGCTTAGACCCGCGGCCAACCTACGAGCAGTACTTC. It specifies CASSLDPRPTYEQYF.

V gene TRBV7-2 combines with J gene TRBJ2-2; 10 bases align to TRBD2. The CDR3 is 18 residues long. The germline CDR1 and CDR2 sequences are SGHTA and FQGNSA. Trimming removed 0 bases from V and 4 bases from J; junction bases left unmatched: 8. Here the CDR3 reads CASSLAPSGRARTGELFF. In nucleotides, the CDR3 is TGTGCCAGCAGCTTAGCGCCAAGCGGGAGGGCCCGCACCGGGGAGCTGTTTTTT.

V is TRBV6-4 and J is TRBJ1-2; 8 bases fit TRBD1. Germline V CDR1 and CDR2: MRHNA, SNTAGT. Trimming removed 5 bases from V and 4 bases from J; junction bases left unmatched: 6. The CDR3 has 14 amino acids. CDR3 nucleotide sequence: TGTGCCAGCAGTCCCCGGACAGGGAGCTATGGCTACACCTTC. This translates into CASSPRTGSYGYTF.

The V call is TRBV7-9, the J call TRBJ2-1, with 9 bases aligning to TRBD1. CDR3 size: 16 residues. The germline gives CDR1 SEHNR, CDR2 FQNEAQ (reference sequence). V was clipped by 4 bases and J by 5 bases; unmatched bases: 9. The CDR3 reads CASSWLGTGSHNEQFF. The DNA for the CDR3 is TGTGCCAGCAGCTGGCTCGGGACAGGGAGTCACAATGAGCAGTTCTTC.

This sequence joins TRBV5-1 and TRBJ2-5; TRBD1 matches 10 bases. The V gene's germline CDR1 is SGHRS and CDR2 YFSETQ. The CDR3 is made up of 14 amino acids. V lost 2 bases and J lost 5; bases outside the gene matches: 3. CDR3 nucleotides: TGCGCCAGCAGCTTAGGACAGGGGGGGGAGACCCAGTACTTC. This sequence encodes CASSLGQGGETQYF.

The V and J genes are TRBV6-5 and TRBJ1-3, with TRBD1 identical over 7 bases. The CDR3 loop spans 16 amino acids. V was pared by 3 bases and J by 0 bases, with 5 bases of the junction left unmatched. Germline V gene data show CDR1 as MNHEY and CDR2 as SVGAGI. CDR3 in DNA: TGTGCCAGCAGTTATATGGACAGGCACTCTGGAAACACCATATATTTT. It codes for CASSYMDRHSGNTIYF.

This clone was counted once. The chain uses TRBV5-3 and TRBJ2-5, with no clear D. TRBV5-3 is an open reading frame, and its role is uncertain. Trimming stripped 4 bases from V and 5 bases from J, with 3 bases between. There are 10 residues in the CDR3. The CDR3 spells CARSPETQYF. For the CDR3, the DNA is TGTGCCAGAAGCCCCGAGACCCAGTACTTC.

V usage is TRBV9 and J usage is TRBJ2-7, with D possibly being TRBD1 (6 bases). Trimming stripped 4 bases from V and 10 bases from J, with 18 bases between. Per germline, CDR1 SGDLS and CDR2 YYNGEE. The CDR3 is 13 residues long. The CDR3 here is CASSPDGRGRQYF. The CDR3 DNA sequence: TGTGCCAGCAGCCCGGACGGAAGGGGGAGACAGTACTTC.

The gene calls are TRBV15 and TRBJ1-5; D remains unclear. The CDR3 spans 15 residues. Germline lookup yields CDR1 LNHNV and CDR2 YYDKDF (reference sequence). V lost 0 bases to trimming and J lost 1 base, with 7 bases between them. The CDR3 nucleotides read TGTGCCACCAGCAGAGATCGGTCAAGCAATCAGCCCCAGCATTTT. Residues: CATSRDRSSNQPQHF.

The chain combines TRBV6-6 with TRBJ1-5; 10 nucleotides match TRBD1. CDR3 length: 14 residues. The germline V gene has CDR1 MNHNY and CDR2 SVGAGI (reference sequence). J was trimmed by 7 bases and V by 6 bases; bases with no gene match: 6. The DNA of the CDR3 is TGTGCCAGCAGCCACGGGACAGGGGAGCAGCCCCAGCATTTT. Translated, it gives CASSHGTGEQPQHF.

This chain links TRBV21-1 with TRBJ1-2; TRBD1, the D gene given by the table, was not confirmed from the DNA. TRBV21-1 is a pseudogene segment. The CDR3 is made up of 11 amino acids. CDR3 protein: CASSDSYGYTF. The CDR3 DNA reads as TGTGCCAGCAGCGACAGCTATGGCTACACCTTC.

This clone has just a few counts. The chain joins TRBV5-6 to TRBJ1-2; weak D call: TRBD1 (5 bases). V was pared by 0 bases and J by 5 bases, with 11 bases between. The germline gives CDR1 SGHDT, CDR2 YYEEEE. This CDR3 has 14 amino acids. The CDR3 bases are TGTGCCAGCAGCTTGGGGGGACGGGAGTATGGCTACACCTTC. Its translation is CASSLGGREYGYTF. The whole variable domain, filled in from reference TRBV5-6 and TRBJ1-2, reads DAGVTQSPTHLIKTRGQQVTLRCSPKSGHDTVSWYQQALGQGPQFIFQYYEEEERQRGNFPDRFSGHQFPNYSSELNVNALLLGDSALYLCASSLGGREYGYTFGSGTRLTVV.

The rearrangement links TRBV5-6 to TRBJ1-1, with TRBD1 matching over 7 bases. This CDR3 region has 13 residues. Per germline, CDR1 SGHDT and CDR2 YYEEEE. V lost 3 bases and J lost 4; bases outside the gene matches: 3. The CDR3 loop reads CASSWRQGTEAFF. The CDR3 DNA reads as TGTGCCAGCAGCTGGCGACAGGGCACTGAAGCTTTCTTT.

The CDR3 region has the DNA TGTGCCAGCAGCGCGGACACTGGAAGCGGGGAGCTGTTTTTT. It specifies CASSADTGSGELFF. The chain joins TRBV9 to TRBJ2-2; D possibly corresponds to TRBD1 (5 bases). Germline-derived CDR1 and CDR2 are SGDLS and YYNGEE. V was clipped by 3 bases and J by 7 bases, with 13 bases between them. The CDR3 is made up of 14 amino acids.